Described below is a single T cell receptor (beta chain) sequence and its context. Its antigen is as yet unknown. This sample is part of a study of cytomegalovirus exposure and HLA in healthy donors. The study ran its PCR with 60 Vbeta and 13 Jbeta primers. This table comes from immunoSEQ multiplex PCR, and its TCRdb copy is limited to in-frame clones, with some not included. The sample consists of about 120,000 clones, roughly 80% of them appearing once. The CDR3 runs to 15 residues. Between the trimmed V and J ends, which lost 0 bases and 0 bases, there was a span of 4 bases. Germline V gives CDR1 SGDLS, CDR2 YYNGEE. Study observations and caveats: Sequencing depth roughly uniform across donors was assumed in presence/absence analyses.

Sequencing was done on a sample of PBMCs. The gene calls are TRBV9 and TRBJ2-6, with unresolved D. The receptor was isolated from a man aged 18 to 29 in good health and CMV-seropositive. CDR3 in amino acids: CASSVESSGANVLTF. Here the CDR3 DNA reads TGTGCCAGCAGCGTAGAGAGCTCTGGGGCCAACGTCCTGACTTTC.